One and the same sample provided the 24 T cell receptor beta chains below, sequenced in a study of cytomegalovirus exposure and HLA in healthy donors. PCR involved 60 Vbeta and 13 Jbeta primers. Only in-frame clones appear in the TCRdb table, and some are missing; sequencing was by immunoSEQ multiplex PCR. The repertoire holds about 230,000 clones, with around 80% as singletons. Sequenced: PBMCs. The receptors derive from a woman aged 35 to 49 in good health and CMV-seronegative.

This chain links TRBV11-1 with TRBJ2-7; possibly TRBD1 for D (6 bases). Germline CDR1 and CDR2: SGHAT and FQDESV (reference sequence). Trimming removed 7 bases at V and 4 bases at J, with 32 bases between. The CDR3 length is 19 residues. The CDR3 coding sequence is TGTGCCAGCATTCCATACCGGGACAAAAAATCCACTGATCCTTACGAGCAGTACTTC. Translation: CASIPYRDKKSTDPYEQYF.

V usage is TRBV4-1 and J usage is TRBJ2-7; weak D call: TRBD1 (5 bases). The germline gives CDR1 MGHRA, CDR2 YSYEKL. This CDR3 has 15 amino acids. Trimming stripped 2 bases from V and 2 bases from J, with 13 bases between. The CDR3 protein is CASSQLDKGTYEQYF. In DNA form, the CDR3 reads TGCGCCAGCAGCCAACTGGACAAGGGAACCTACGAGCAGTACTTC.

As to this clone: The junction does not match germline at one end; this may be a read error. The chain couples TRBV10-3 to TRBJ2-2; 10 bases match TRBD1. The CDR3 runs 18 residues. Germline V gene data show CDR1 as ENHRY and CDR2 as SYGVKD. CDR3 sequence: CAISENLGQGTKTGELFF. The CDR3 DNA sequence: TGTGCCATCAGTGAAAATTTGGGACAGGGGACGAAGACCGGGGAGCTGTTTTTT.

The chain recombines TRBV7-2 with TRBJ1-5, with a tentative D call TRBD1 (5 bases). Germline values: CDR1 SGHTA, CDR2 FQGNSA. V shed 5 bases and J shed 2 bases, with 10 bases lying between them. The CDR3 covers 14 residues. The CDR3 loop is CASSTLQGNQPQHF. The CDR3 DNA reads TGTGCCAGCAGCACCCTACAGGGCAATCAGCCCCAGCATTTT. Combining the CDR3 with reference TRBV7-2 and TRBJ1-5 gives the whole variable domain GAGVSQSPSNKVTEKGKDVELRCDPISGHTALYWYRQSLGQGLEFLIYFQGNSAPDKSGLPSDRFSAERTGGSVSTLTIQRTQQEDSAVYLCASSTLQGNQPQHFGDGTRLSIL.

This rearrangement joins TRBV7-3 to TRBJ2-7; 7 positions match TRBD2. From germline, CDR1 is SGHTA and CDR2 FQGTGA. There are 15 residues in the CDR3. J was trimmed by 2 bases and V by 2 bases; bases with no gene match: 6. The CDR3 protein is CASSLGGGDPYEQYF. The CDR3 coding sequence is TGTGCCAGCAGCTTAGGTGGGGGGGATCCCTACGAGCAGTACTTC.

The chain carries TRBV6-1 and TRBJ1-2; no reliable D call. Germline-derived CDR1 and CDR2 are MNHNS and SASEGT. Trimming stripped 8 bases from V and 4 bases from J, with 14 bases between. The CDR3 consists of 13 residues. CDR3 in amino acids: CASARTGTYGYTF. DNA of the CDR3: TGTGCCAGCGCACGGACTGGAACCTATGGCTACACCTTC.

The chain employs TRBV11-2 and TRBJ2-3, with 12 positions matching TRBD2. The CDR3 length is 18 residues. V shed 1 base, J shed 4 bases, and the junction held 9 bases outside the gene matches. The germline V gene has CDR1 SGHAT and CDR2 FQNNGV. CDR3 residues: CASSLVPSGGARADTQYF. The CDR3 DNA follows: TGTGCCAGCAGCTTAGTTCCTAGCGGGGGGGCCCGTGCAGATACGCAGTATTTT.

This clone has a handful of counts. This chain links TRBV19 with TRBJ1-5, with 8 positions matching TRBD1. The V gene end was trimmed by 9 bases and the J gene end by 3 bases; junction bases not matched to a gene: 13. The CDR3 length is 16 residues. Germline V gene sequence: CDR1 LNHDA, CDR2 SQIVND (reference sequence). CDR3 bases: TGTGCCAGCCTCGCTATTGGACAGGGCTTCAATCAGCCCCAGCATTTT. It translates to CASLAIGQGFNQPQHF.

About this clone itself: Relative to the germline gene, one junction end is altered; a read error may explain this. This chain uses TRBV7-7 with TRBJ2-3; 9 bases are shared with TRBD2. Germline loops: CDR1 SSHAT, CDR2 FNYEAQ (reference sequence). The CDR3 is 17 residues long. CDR3 residues: CASSLGLGGGAGDTQYF. In nucleotides, the CDR3 is TGTGCTAGCAGCTTAGGCCTCGGCGGGGGGGCCGGAGATACGCAGTATTTT.

The chain has TRBV19 and TRBJ2-5, with 9 bases identical to TRBD2. The CDR3 covers 15 residues. With V trimmed by 1 base and J by 3 bases, 3 bases remained unmatched. CDR1 is LNHDA and CDR2 is SQIVND in the germline V gene (reference sequence). CDR3 in amino acids: CASSIAASGEETQYF. The CDR3 nucleotides are TGTGCCAGTAGTATAGCTGCTAGCGGGGAAGAGACCCAGTACTTC.

This chain links TRBV19 with TRBJ1-1; a possible D gene is TRBD1 (5 bases). The CDR3 covers 14 residues. V was cut by 7 bases and J by 1 base, with 13 bases left in between. The germline CDR1 and CDR2 sequences are LNHDA and SQIVND (reference sequence). The DNA for the CDR3 is TGTGCCAGTAAAGGACAAACAAGGAACACTGAAGCTTTCTTT. This encodes CASKGQTRNTEAFF.

This rearrangement joins TRBV7-9 to TRBJ2-2, with 7 bases matching TRBD1. The CDR3 spans 14 residues. In germline, CDR1 is SEHNR, CDR2 FQNEAQ (reference sequence). With V trimmed by 5 bases and J by 4 bases, 4 bases remained unmatched. This CDR3 reads CASSPDRITGELFF. The DNA for the CDR3 is TGTGCCAGCAGCCCGGACAGGATCACCGGGGAGCTGTTTTTT.

V and J are TRBV2 and TRBJ1-5, with TRBD1 as a possible D gene (5 bases). CDR1 and CDR2 (germline): SNHLY, FYNNEI. The germline V and J ends were trimmed by 7 bases and 5 bases, with 18 bases remaining between them. The CDR3 spans 15 residues. Here the CDR3 DNA reads TGTGCCAGCAAGAGATCAATGCAGGGTGATCAGCCCCAGCATTTT. Translating gives CASKRSMQGDQPQHF.

V and J are TRBV11-2 and TRBJ1-2; D is uncertain. From germline, CDR1 is SGHAT and CDR2 FQNNGV. The CDR3 totals 16 residues. V was shortened by 0 bases and J by 3 bases, with 14 bases between the two germline ends. CDR3 nucleotides: TGTGCCAGCAGCTTAGATGAGGTCCAGCCTTACTATGGCTACACCTTC. Encoded protein: CASSLDEVQPYYGYTF.

The chain employs TRBV27 and TRBJ2-3; the match to TRBD1 covers 7 bases. Germline-derived CDR1 and CDR2 are MNHEY and SMNVEV (reference sequence). The CDR3 is 11 residues long. V dropped 7 bases and J dropped 8; count of bases not matched to a gene: 3. The CDR3: CASNSGGTQYF. The CDR3 nucleotides are TGTGCCAGCAATTCAGGGGGTACGCAGTATTTT.

The chain is built from TRBV13 and TRBJ2-7, with 8 bases fitting TRBD1. Unmatched junction bases numbered 16, after V lost 6 bases and J lost 9 bases. Germline CDR1 PRHDT, CDR2 FYEKMQ (reference sequence). This CDR3 has 15 amino acids. The DNA of the CDR3 is TGTGCCAGCAGTCGAATAGGGACAGGTTCTGTCCGGCAGTACTTC. This encodes CASSRIGTGSVRQYF.

V gene TRBV11-2 combines with J gene TRBJ1-5; 11 bases match TRBD1. CDR3 length: 14 amino acids. With 5 bases clipped from V and 5 bases from J, the junction kept 2 bases outside the gene matches. The germline V gene has CDR1 SGHAT and CDR2 FQNNGV. The chain's CDR3 is CASSLGQGDQPQHF. For the CDR3, the DNA is TGTGCCAGCAGCCTGGGACAGGGGGATCAGCCCCAGCATTTT.

Of note for this clone: Other nucleotide sequences from this sample produce the same CDR3. The CDR3 region is CASSLRTGRTQHF. The CDR3 nucleotides are TGTGCCAGCAGCTTAAGAACAGGACGCACCCAGCATTTT. The chain combines TRBV7-8 with TRBJ1-5; D may be TRBD1 (5 bases). The CDR3 length is 13 residues. Trimming removed 2 bases at V and 11 bases at J, with 13 bases between. Germline CDR1 SGHVS, CDR2 FQNEAQ.

The chain uses TRBV9 and TRBJ1-2; TRBD1 is a possible D gene (5 bases). The CDR3 is 13 residues long. Germline V gives CDR1 SGDLS, CDR2 YYNGEE. The V and J ends lost 4 bases and 8 bases respectively, with 15 bases between them. CDR3 DNA sequence: TGTGCCAGCAGCCGCGAGGCAGGGCAGGGCTACACCTTC. It is translated as CASSREAGQGYTF.

The chain uses TRBV12-2 and TRBJ2-4; TRBD1 is taken as the D call from the table, unchecked against the DNA. TRBV12-2 is deemed a pseudogene. This CDR3 has 20 residues. CDR3 nucleotide sequence: TGTGCAAGTCGCTTACCCCGGGACAGGGGGATTTCTTTAGCCAAAAACATTCAGTACTTC. This sequence encodes CASRLPRDRGISLAKNIQYF.

The rearrangement links TRBV19 to TRBJ2-2; 8 nucleotides align to TRBD2. CDR1 LNHDA and CDR2 SQIVND come from the germline V gene (reference sequence). V lost 3 bases and J lost 5; bases outside the gene matches: 5. The CDR3 consists of 15 residues. The CDR3 nucleotides are TGTGCCAGTAGTATCGGGATAGCGGGGACCGGGGAGCTGTTTTTT. Its protein product is CASSIGIAGTGELFF.

The chain uses TRBV6-4 and TRBJ2-1; 9 bases fit TRBD2. The CDR3 contains 15 residues. CDR1 is MRHNA, CDR2 SNTAGT, per germline. V was pared by 5 bases and J by 0 bases, with 2 bases of the junction left unmatched. CDR3 sequence (DNA): TGTGCCAGCAGTACGCGGGGGGGCTCCTACAATGAGCAGTTCTTC. This encodes CASSTRGGSYNEQFF.

This sequence joins TRBV5-1 and TRBJ2-3; the D is unclear. The ends were cut back, 1 base at V and 6 bases at J, with 6 bases in the middle. Germline V gene sequence: CDR1 SGHRS, CDR2 YFSETQ. The CDR3 totals 12 residues. CDR3 sequence reads: CASSLPGDTQYF. DNA for the CDR3: TGCGCCAGCAGCTTGCCCGGGGATACGCAGTATTTT.

The chain has TRBV10-3 and TRBJ2-3; 7 bases are shared with TRBD1. Germline V gene data show CDR1 as ENHRY and CDR2 as SYGVKD. This CDR3 has 15 residues. The junction had 6 bases not matched to a gene; V was cut back by 3 bases and J by 3 bases. The CDR3 DNA sequence: TGTGCCATCAGTGATAAGGGGGCGTCGACAGATACGCAGTATTTT. Residues: CAISDKGASTDTQYF.